This T cell receptor (beta chain) originates from a study of T cell repertoires in cytomegalovirus infection. Study context: Public TCR beta signatures were indicative of both CMV infection and a matching HLA type.

Study-wide points: HLA-C-restricted CMV clonotypes gave the most frequent clonotype in two of eight donors. Accumulated public TCR beta family frequency recognized individuals carrying CMV together with the relevant HLA.

As concerns this clonotype: What it binds is not known.

CDR1 is MNHEY, CDR2 SVGEGT, per germline. V was trimmed by 1 base and J by 2 bases, leaving 7 bases between them. The CDR3 spans 14 residues. TCRdb called the reads again in MiXCR, with one record for every CDR3 protein. The sample has about 360,000 distinct CDR3 sequences, approximately 18% seen once. The sequenced sample consisted of PBMCs. This sequence originates from a human donor in good health (CMV status not recorded). Some clones in this sample may be carry-over from other donors' samples. This rearrangement joins TRBV6-2 or TRBV6-3 to TRBJ2-3; no clear D. CDR3 region: CASSYYGYTDTQYF. The CDR3 bases are TGTGCCAGCAGTTACTACGGGTACACAGATACGCAGTATTTT.